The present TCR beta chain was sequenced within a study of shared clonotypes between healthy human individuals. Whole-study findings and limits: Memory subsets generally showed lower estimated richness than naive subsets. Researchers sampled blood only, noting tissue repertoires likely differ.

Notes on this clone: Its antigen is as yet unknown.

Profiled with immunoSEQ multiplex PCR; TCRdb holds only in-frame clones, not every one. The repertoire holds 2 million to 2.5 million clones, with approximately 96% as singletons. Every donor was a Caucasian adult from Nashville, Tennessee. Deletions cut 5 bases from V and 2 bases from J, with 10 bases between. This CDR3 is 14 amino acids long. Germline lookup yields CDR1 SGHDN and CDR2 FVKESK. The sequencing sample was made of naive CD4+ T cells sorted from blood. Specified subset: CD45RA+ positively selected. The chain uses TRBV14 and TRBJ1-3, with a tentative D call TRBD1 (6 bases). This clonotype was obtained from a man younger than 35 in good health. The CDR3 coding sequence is TGTGCCAGCAGCGGACAGATCACTGGAAACACCATATATTTT. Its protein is CASSGQITGNTIYF.